This passage covers 8 T cell receptor beta chains from one sample sequenced in a study of cytomegalovirus exposure and HLA in healthy donors. Profiled with immunoSEQ multiplex PCR; TCRdb holds only in-frame clones, not every one. This sample has approximately 270,000 clones, with 90% found just once. The sample comprised PBMCs. Every receptor here comes from a woman aged 18-29 years in good health and CMV-seronegative.

The chain uses TRBV7-2 and TRBJ2-7, with no clear D. This CDR3 comprises 13 residues. V was trimmed by 2 bases and J by 0 bases, leaving 5 bases between them. Germline values: CDR1 SGHTA, CDR2 FQGNSA. The CDR3 here is CASSLIISYEQYF. CDR3 bases: TGTGCCAGCAGCTTAATAATCTCCTACGAGCAGTACTTC.

The chain couples TRBV2 to TRBJ2-5, with D perhaps TRBD1 (5 bases). Germline V lookup: CDR1 SNHLY, CDR2 FYNNEI. The germline V and J ends were trimmed by 8 bases and 5 bases, with 15 bases remaining between them. This CDR3 is built from 13 residues. CDR3 nucleotides: TGTGCCAGCCTAAATCGGCCAGGGGAGACCCAGTACTTC. Translation: CASLNRPGETQYF. Drawing the rest from reference TRBV2 and TRBJ2-5, the complete variable domain is EPEVTQTPSHQVTQMGQEVILRCVPISNHLYFYWYRQILGQKVEFLVSFYNNEISEKSEIFDDQFSVERPDGSNFTLKIRSTKLEDSAMYFCASLNRPGETQYFGPGTRLLVL.

This CDR3 reads CAWSLHRGPEETQYF. The CDR3 DNA reads TGTGCCTGGAGTCTCCACAGGGGACCCGAAGAGACCCAGTACTTC. The V gene is TRBV30, the J gene TRBJ2-5; the match to TRBD1 covers 7 bases. The V gene end was trimmed by 2 bases and the J gene end by 3 bases; junction bases not matched to a gene: 9. Germline V gene lookup returns CDR1 GTSNPN and CDR2 SVGIG (reference sequence). The CDR3 is made up of 15 amino acids.

The genes are TRBV5-1 and TRBJ2-3; 7 bases agree with TRBD2. The germline CDR1 and CDR2 sequences are SGHRS and YFSETQ. The CDR3 contains 15 residues. After removal of 4 bases from V and 0 bases from J, the junction contained 5 bases not matched to a gene. CDR3 DNA: TGCGCCAGCAGCGCCGGGACTACGAGCACAGATACGCAGTATTTT. It is translated as CASSAGTTSTDTQYF.

This clone has just a few counts. The chain combines TRBV2 with TRBJ1-1, with 10 bases lining up with TRBD1. Germline V gene sequence: CDR1 SNHLY, CDR2 FYNNEI. V was clipped by 5 bases and J by 1 base; unmatched bases: 1. This CDR3 has 14 residues. For the CDR3, the DNA is TGTGCCAGCAGTCGACAGGGGGCGAACACTGAAGCTTTCTTT. Residues: CASSRQGANTEAFF.

The V call is TRBV7-7, the J call TRBJ2-5, with 8 nucleotides matching TRBD2. Germline CDR1 SSHAT, CDR2 FNYEAQ (reference sequence). This CDR3 spans 14 amino acids. CDR3 DNA sequence: TGTGCTAGCGGCCGGGGGGGTGTGGGAGAGACCCAGTACTTC. Its protein product is CASGRGGVGETQYF.

The rearrangement uses TRBV7-8 and TRBJ1-1; TRBD1 aligns across 9 bases. Germline assignment: CDR1 SGHVS and CDR2 FQNEAQ. The J segment lost 8 bases and the V segment lost 7 bases, leaving 11 bases of the junction unmatched. The CDR3 has 14 residues. CDR3 protein: CASTGDRAKAEAFF. CDR3 bases: TGTGCCAGCACCGGGGACAGGGCAAAGGCAGAAGCTTTCTTT.

The genes are TRBV7-9 and TRBJ1-1, with 9 bases identical to TRBD1. CDR1 SEHNR and CDR2 FQNEAQ come from the germline V gene (reference sequence). This CDR3 is 15 amino acids long. Trimming cost V 5 bases and J 0 bases; bases outside gene matches: 4. The DNA of the CDR3 is TGTGCCAGCAGCCCGGGACAGGGAATGAACACTGAAGCTTTCTTT. Translation: CASSPGQGMNTEAFF.